The rows below give T cell receptor beta chains drawn from one sample of a study of T cells in Graves' hyperthyroidism and ophthalmopathy. TCRdb analysed the multiplex PCR reads with MiXCR anew, one entry per CDR3 protein. Found here are some 270,000 distinct CDR3 sequences, about an eighth of them singletons; the top ten hold more than 7.5%. Input material: blood. These receptors were collected from a woman in her thirties with Graves' hyperthyroidism that later progressed to Graves' ophthalmopathy. Each CDR3 is given with its conserved first and last residue. Each record gives: V gene, CDR3 length, clone size, CDR3 protein. Expanded clones are given a class, and other clones once, few, many or no size at all.

TRBV4-1,18,few,CASSHAGTSGRAPETQYF
TRBV5-1,16,many,CASSPKGDQAGGELFF
TRBV9,16,-,CVSSERGTALNTEAFF
TRBV5-4,15,-,CASSLRGRAADTQYF
TRBV20-1,15,many,CSARDPTGNTGELFF
TRBV6-4,17,few,CASSDRFVRGINTEAFF
TRBV28,15,-,CASSPRRTGAYEQYF
TRBV6-5,16,many,CASSYSPGARGETQYF
TRBV2,16,many,CASSEAVASGANVLTF
TRBV6-1,15,many,CASSRSASGSSEQFF
TRBV6-1,12,many,CASSASGFEQYF
TRBV7-9,14,many,CASSLGPSYNEQFF
TRBV9,13,few,CASSVLSTDTQYF
TRBV24-1,13,many,CATSDLLGGEQFF
TRBV3-1,15,many,CASSQWTRNSNEQFF
TRBV19,16,few,CASSITSGFSTDTQYF
TRBV5-1,17,many,CASSGTSGALGGNEQFF
TRBV7-9,15,many,CASSLQGSGGHEQYF
TRBV7-6,11,many,CASSNGNTIYF
TRBV20-1,16,many,CSAGWGASGRGDEQFF
TRBV6-2/TRBV6-3,14,many,CASSYGGEDTEAFF
TRBV2,14,many,CASSVGVSNQPQHF
TRBV19,12,few,CASSQLNTEAFF
TRBV10-3,13,few,CAITDRYTGELFF
TRBV18,13,many,CASSPFVTDTQYF
TRBV19,13,few,CASSISIGNEQFF
TRBV2,14,many,CASRKRTGEGEQYF
TRBV6-1,17,-,CASSPPGLAVLQETQYF
TRBV29-1,11,many,CSVQGPYEQYF
TRBV28,11,many,CASSSFYEQYF
TRBV19,13,-,CASSLRTGDEAFF
TRBV2,16,many,CASEDTSITNTGELFF
TRBV20-1,12,many,CSAPIDSSEAFF
TRBV10-3,17,many,CAISDRLAGLTLGEQFF
TRBV29-1,13,many,CSVDLGPYYGYTF
TRBV28,15,many,CASSAHTGQSYEQYF
TRBV7-9,14,many,CASRTGGSYNEQFF
TRBV28,17,few,CASSSRLRQGSNQPQHF
TRBV10-3,15,many,CAISPTSGRASEQYF
TRBV10-3,13,many,CAISESGHTEAFF
TRBV7-9,16,many,CASSPGLGGVSYEQYF
TRBV24-1,16,many,CATSDYGTSANNEQFF